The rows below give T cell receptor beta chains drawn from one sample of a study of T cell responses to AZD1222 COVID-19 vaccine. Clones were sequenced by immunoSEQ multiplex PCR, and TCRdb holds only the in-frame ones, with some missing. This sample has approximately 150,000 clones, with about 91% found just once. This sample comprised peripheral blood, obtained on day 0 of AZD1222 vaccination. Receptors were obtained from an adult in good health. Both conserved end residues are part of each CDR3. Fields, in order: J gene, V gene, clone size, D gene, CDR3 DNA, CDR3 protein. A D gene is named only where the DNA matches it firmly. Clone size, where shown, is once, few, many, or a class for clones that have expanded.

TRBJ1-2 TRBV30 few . TGTGCCTGGACGAGGGACCAAAGGGACTATGGCTACACCTTC CAWTRDQRDYGYTF
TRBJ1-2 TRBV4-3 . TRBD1 TGCGCCAGCAGCCAAGCTACAGGGGGCGGCTACACCTTC CASSQATGGGYTF
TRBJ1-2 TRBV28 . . TGTGCCAGCAGAAGAACAGTGTCGAGAGGCTACACCTTC CASRRTVSRGYTF
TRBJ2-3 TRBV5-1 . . TGCGCCAGCAGCTTGAGATTAAGTGTTAGTGGGGGGGCGCCAGATACGCAGTATTTT CASSLRLSVSGGAPDTQYF
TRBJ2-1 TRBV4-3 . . TGCGCCAGCAGCCGGGTGCGGGGTTATGAGCAGTTCTTC CASSRVRGYEQFF
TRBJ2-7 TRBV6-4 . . TGTGCCAGCAGTGACTTTGCGACAGTGACCTACGAGCAGTACTTC CASSDFATVTYEQYF
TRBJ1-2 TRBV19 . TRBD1 TGTGCCAGTAGTTTGGACAGGGGGAGGTATGGCTACACCTTC CASSLDRGRYGYTF
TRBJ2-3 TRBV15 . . TGTGCCACCAGCAGAGATCGGTACACAGAGCTCGGCACAGATACGCAGTATTTT CATSRDRYTELGTDTQYF
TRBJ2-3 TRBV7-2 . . TGTGCCAGCAGCTCGCGTACCCGGACAGCCAGAGATACGCAGTATTTT CASSSRTRTARDTQYF
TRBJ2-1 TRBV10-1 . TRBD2 TGCGCCAGCAGTGATGGGACTAGCGGAACTAACAATGAGCAGTTCTTC CASSDGTSGTNNEQFF
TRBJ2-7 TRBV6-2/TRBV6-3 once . TGTGCCAGCAGTTCGTACAGGGAATCCTACGAGCAGTACTTC CASSSYRESYEQYF
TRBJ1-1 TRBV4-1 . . TGCGCCAGCAGCCTAATGCCGGCGACGATATACACTGAAGCTTTCTTT CASSLMPATIYTEAFF
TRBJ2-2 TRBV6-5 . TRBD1 TGTGCCAGCAGCTGGACAGGGGGTACCGGGGAGCTGTTTTTT CASSWTGGTGELFF
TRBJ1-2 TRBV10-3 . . TGTGCCATCAGTGACGATGGTGCTAACTATGGCTACACCTTC CAISDDGANYGYTF
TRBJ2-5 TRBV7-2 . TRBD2 TGTGCCAGCAGCTCAACTAGCGGGCAGCAAGAGACCCAGTACTTC CASSSTSGQQETQYF
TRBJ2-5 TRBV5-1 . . TGCGCCAGCAGCCTTATGGACGGCCCGGGGGAGACCCAGTACTTC CASSLMDGPGETQYF
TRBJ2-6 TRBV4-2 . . TGTGCCAGCAGCCAAGGAGAGGGGCTTGGGGCCAACGTCCTGACTTTC CASSQGEGLGANVLTF
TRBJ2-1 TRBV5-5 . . TGTGCCGGCAGCCCGCGGGGTCAGCGGAGCTCCTACAATGAGCAGTTCTTC CAGSPRGQRSSYNEQFF
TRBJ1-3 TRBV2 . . TGTGCCAGCAGTGGCCTCACAGGGACTAGAAACACCATATATTTT CASSGLTGTRNTIYF
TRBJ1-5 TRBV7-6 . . TGTGCCAGCAGCTTAGGTCGAGGTAGCAATCAGCCCCAGCATTTT CASSLGRGSNQPQHF
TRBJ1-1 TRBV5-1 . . TGCGCCAGCAGCCCGCAGGGTGTAAGAAACACTGAAGCTTTCTTT CASSPQGVRNTEAFF
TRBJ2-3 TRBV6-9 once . TGTGCCAGCAGCCCCAACCCCAGGGGACATACGCAGTATTTT CASSPNPRGHTQYF
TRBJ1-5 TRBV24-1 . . TGTGCCACCAGTCCCGGGGCCGGGGTAAATCAGCCCCAGCATTTT CATSPGAGVNQPQHF
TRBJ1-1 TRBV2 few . TGTGCCAGCATCCAAAAGGGGTGGAACACTGAAGCTTTCTTT CASIQKGWNTEAFF
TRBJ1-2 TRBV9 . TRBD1 TGTGCCAGCAGCGTCATACAGGGGGATTGGAATGGCTACACCTTC CASSVIQGDWNGYTF
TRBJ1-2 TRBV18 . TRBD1 TGTGCCAGCTCACCCCAGCCGGGACAGCTCTATGGCTACACCTTC CASSPQPGQLYGYTF
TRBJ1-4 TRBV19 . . TGTGCCAGTAGCGTACGCGGGGGGAGAGAAAAACTGTTTTTT CASSVRGGREKLFF
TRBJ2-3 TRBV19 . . TGTGCCAGTAGCCCGGGGGCGGGTGATACGCAGTATTTT CASSPGAGDTQYF
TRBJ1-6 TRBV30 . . TGTGCCTGGCAAGGGGTTACCCTTAATTCACCCCTCCACTTT CAWQGVTLNSPLHF
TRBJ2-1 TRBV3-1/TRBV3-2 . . TGTGCCAGCAGCCAGGGACGGAACAATGAGCAGTTCTTC CASSQGRNNEQFF
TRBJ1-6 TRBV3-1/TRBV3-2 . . TGTGCCAGCAGCCCGAAGTCGGGACCGAGTAATTCACCCCTCCACTTT CASSPKSGPSNSPLHF
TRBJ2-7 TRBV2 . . TGTGCCAGCAACAACCGGCCAGGGACCTACGAGCAGTACTTC CASNNRPGTYEQYF
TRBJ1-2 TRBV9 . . TGTGCCAGCAGCTCTACAACGACCATAGAACATGGCTACACCTTC CASSSTTTIEHGYTF
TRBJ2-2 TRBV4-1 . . TGCGCCAGCAGCCAAGGGGCAGGGCGCACCGGGGAGCTGTTTTTT CASSQGAGRTGELFF
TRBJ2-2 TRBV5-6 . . TGTGCCAGCAGAAAGCCCGGGAACACCGGGGAGCTGTTTTTT CASRKPGNTGELFF